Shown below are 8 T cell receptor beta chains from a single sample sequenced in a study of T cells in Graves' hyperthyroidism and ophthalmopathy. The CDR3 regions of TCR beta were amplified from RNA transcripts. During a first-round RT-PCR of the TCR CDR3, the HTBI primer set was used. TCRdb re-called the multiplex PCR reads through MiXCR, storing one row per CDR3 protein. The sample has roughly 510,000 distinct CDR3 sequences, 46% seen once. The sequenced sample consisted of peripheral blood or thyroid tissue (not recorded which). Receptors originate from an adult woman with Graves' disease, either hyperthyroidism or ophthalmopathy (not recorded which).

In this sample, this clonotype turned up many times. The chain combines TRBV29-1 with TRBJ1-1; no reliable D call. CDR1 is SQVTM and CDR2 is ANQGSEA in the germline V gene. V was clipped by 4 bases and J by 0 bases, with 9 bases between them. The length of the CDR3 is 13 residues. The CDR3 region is CSVGRWLNTEAFF. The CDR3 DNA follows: TGCAGCGTTGGACGTTGGCTGAACACTGAAGCTTTCTTT.

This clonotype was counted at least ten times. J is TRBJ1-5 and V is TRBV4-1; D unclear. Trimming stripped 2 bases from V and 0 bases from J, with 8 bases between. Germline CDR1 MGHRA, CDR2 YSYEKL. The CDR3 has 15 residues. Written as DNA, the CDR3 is TGCGCCAGCAGCCAATTTCTTGATAGCAATCAGCCCCAGCATTTT. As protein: CASSQFLDSNQPQHF.

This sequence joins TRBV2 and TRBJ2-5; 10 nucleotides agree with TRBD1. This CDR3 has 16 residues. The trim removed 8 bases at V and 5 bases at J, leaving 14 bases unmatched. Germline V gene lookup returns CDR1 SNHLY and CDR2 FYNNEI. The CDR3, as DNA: TGTGCCAGCGAGGAGATGACAGGGGGCGTGGGGGAGACCCAGTACTTC. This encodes CASEEMTGGVGETQYF.

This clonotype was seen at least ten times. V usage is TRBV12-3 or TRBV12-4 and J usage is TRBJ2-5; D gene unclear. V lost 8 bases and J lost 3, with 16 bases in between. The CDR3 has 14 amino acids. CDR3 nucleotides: TGTGCCAGCGCTCTTCCGGTGACCGAAGAGACCCAGTACTTC. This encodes CASALPVTEETQYF.

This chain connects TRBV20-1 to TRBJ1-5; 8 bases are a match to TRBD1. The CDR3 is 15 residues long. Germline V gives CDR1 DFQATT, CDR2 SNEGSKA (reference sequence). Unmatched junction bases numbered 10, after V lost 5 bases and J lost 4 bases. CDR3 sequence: CSAGRADRENQPQHF. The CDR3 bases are TGCAGTGCTGGAAGGGCGGACAGGGAGAATCAGCCCCAGCATTTT.

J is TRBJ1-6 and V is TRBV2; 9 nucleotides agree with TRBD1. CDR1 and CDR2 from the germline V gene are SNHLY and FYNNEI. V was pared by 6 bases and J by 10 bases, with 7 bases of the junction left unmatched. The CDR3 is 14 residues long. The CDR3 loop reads CASRPGTGRSPLHF. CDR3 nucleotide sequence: TGTGCCAGCAGACCCGGGACAGGGAGATCACCCCTCCACTTT.

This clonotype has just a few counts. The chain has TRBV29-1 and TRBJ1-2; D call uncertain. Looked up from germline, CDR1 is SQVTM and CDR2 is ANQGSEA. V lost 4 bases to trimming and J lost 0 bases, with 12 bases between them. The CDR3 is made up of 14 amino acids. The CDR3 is CSVVIRSPNYGYTF. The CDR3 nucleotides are TGCAGCGTTGTAATCCGGAGTCCTAACTATGGCTACACCTTC. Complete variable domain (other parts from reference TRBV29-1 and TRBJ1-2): SAVISQKPSRDICQRGTSLTIQCQVDSQVTMMFWYRQQPGQSLTLIATANQGSEATYESGFVIDKFPISRPNLTFSTLTVSNMSPEDSSIYLCSVVIRSPNYGYTFGSGTRLTVV.

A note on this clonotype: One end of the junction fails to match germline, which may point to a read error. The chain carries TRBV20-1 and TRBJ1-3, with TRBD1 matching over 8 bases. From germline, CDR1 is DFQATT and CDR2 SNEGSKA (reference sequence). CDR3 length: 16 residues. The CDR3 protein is CSARSQGATGRNTIFF. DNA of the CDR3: TGCAGTGCTAGGTCTCAGGGGGCTACCGGTAGAAACACCATATTTTTT.